What follows describes a single TCR beta chain. Germline assignment: CDR1 SGHAT and CDR2 FQNNGV. V shed 2 bases and J 4 bases; nucleotides not matched to a gene: 9. The CDR3 extends over 17 amino acids. Hyperthyroidism is called stable when no ophthalmopathy develops within 18 months of follow-up. TCR beta CDR3 amplification used RNA transcripts. First-round RT-PCR with HTBI primers preceded a second-round multiplex PCR. From the multiplex PCR reads, TCRdb called clonotypes with MiXCR, one entry per CDR3 protein. The sample shows just over 400,000 distinct CDR3 sequences, 20% to 25% of them seen only once. The data originate from a study of Graves' ophthalmopathy and Graves' hyperthyroidism.

The sequence was collected from a young woman with stable Graves' hyperthyroidism. The gene calls are TRBV11-2 and TRBJ2-5; TRBD2 aligns across 11 bases. Sequenced input: peripheral blood. The chain's CDR3 is CASSLWLGTSGGETQYF. In DNA, the CDR3 is TGTGCCAGCAGCTTATGGTTAGGGACTAGCGGCGGAGAGACCCAGTACTTC.